This is a list of T cell receptor beta chains from one sample in a study of blood T cells in healthy people across ages. One entry per CDR3 protein, called by TCRdb with MiXCR from the 5' RACE reads. The sample yields fewer than 1 million distinct CDR3 sequences, more than 40% seen once. The sequenced material came from blood. Source of these receptors: a man between 60 and 75 years old in good health. The CDR3 runs from the conserved cysteine through the conserved F or W. A D gene is named only where the DNA matches it firmly. A clone size is listed for some rows: how often the clone was seen (once, few, many), or a class if it is expanded.

D	J	V	size	CDR3	DNA
.	TRBJ1-6	TRBV7-2	.	CASRQTNRDSPLHF	TGTGCCAGCAGACAAACAAACAGGGATTCACCCCTCCACTTT
.	TRBJ2-2	TRBV4-1	once	CASSQTGSYTGELFF	TGCGCCAGCAGCCAAACAGGGTCCTACACCGGGGAGCTGTTTTTT
.	TRBJ1-1	TRBV7-6	.	CASIPDSYMNTEAFF	TGTGCCAGCATCCCGGACAGCTACATGAACACTGAAGCTTTCTTT
.	TRBJ1-4	TRBV29-1	few	CSVHTTNEKLFF	TGCAGCGTTCATACAACTAATGAAAAACTGTTTTTT
TRBD1	TRBJ2-7	TRBV7-2	.	CASSRTGAQRDEQYF	TGTGCCAGCAGCCGGACAGGGGCCCAGAGGGACGAGCAGTACTTC
TRBD1	TRBJ1-2	TRBV5-1	.	CASSLAGAGGLYGYTF	TGCGCCAGCAGCTTGGCGGGGGCAGGGGGCCTTTATGGCTACACCTTC
.	TRBJ2-1	TRBV18	.	CASSDLSEQFF	TGTGCCAGCTCAGACCTTAGTGAGCAGTTCTTC
TRBD2	TRBJ2-7	TRBV7-2	.	CASSLEEAGGLDEQYF	TGTGCCAGCAGCTTAGAGGAGGCGGGGGGCCTCGACGAGCAGTACTTC
TRBD2	TRBJ2-3	TRBV27	.	CATALTSGGSYTQYF	TGTGCCACCGCCCTAACTAGCGGGGGGTCGTATACGCAGTATTTT
.	TRBJ2-7	TRBV24-1	.	CATGKDFTTNAYEQYF	TGTGCCACCGGGAAAGACTTTACTACTAACGCCTACGAGCAGTACTTC
.	TRBJ2-1	TRBV20-1	.	CTGARGNEQFF	TGCACTGGGGCTAGGGGCAATGAGCAGTTCTTC
.	TRBJ2-3	TRBV7-8	few	CASSAGIRTDTQYF	TGTGCCAGCAGCGCAGGGATTCGGACAGATACGCAGTATTTT
TRBD1	TRBJ1-6	TRBV30	.	CAWSQRQGGRSPLHF	TGTGCCTGGAGCCAGAGACAGGGAGGGCGTTCACCCCTCCACTTT
.	TRBJ2-1	TRBV10-2	.	CASSGRGGASPYNEQFF	TGCGCCAGCAGTGGGAGAGGAGGGGCCAGTCCCTACAATGAGCAGTTCTTC
TRBD1	TRBJ2-3	TRBV4-3	.	CASSQEEGGQGSTDTQYF	TGCGCCAGCAGCCAAGAGGAGGGGGGACAGGGGTCCACAGATACGCAGTATTTT
TRBD1	TRBJ2-1	TRBV5-1	.	CASSLESTGVAYNEQFF	TGCGCCAGCAGCTTGGAAAGTACAGGGGTAGCGTACAATGAGCAGTTCTTC
.	TRBJ1-6	TRBV5-5	few	CASSLSTGNAANSPLHF	TGTGCCAGCAGCTTATCAACAGGGAATGCCGCTAATTCACCCCTCCACTTT
.	TRBJ2-1	TRBV6-2/TRBV6-3	few	CASSYAGALSNEQFF	TGTGCCAGCAGTTACGCCGGGGCACTATCCAATGAGCAGTTCTTC
.	TRBJ2-1	TRBV20-1	.	CSALGRLNNEQFF	TGCAGTGCTCTGGGGAGGCTCAACAATGAGCAGTTCTTC
TRBD2	TRBJ2-1	TRBV6-6	.	CASSELAGNYNEQFF	TGTGCCAGCAGCGAACTAGCGGGGAATTACAATGAGCAGTTCTTC
TRBD1	TRBJ1-2	TRBV4-1	few	CASSQVRDREDGYTF	TGCGCCAGCAGCCAAGTCCGGGACAGGGAAGATGGCTACACCTTC
.	TRBJ1-5	TRBV19	.	CASMAQPSNQPQHF	TGTGCCAGTATGGCTCAGCCTAGCAATCAGCCCCAGCATTTT
TRBD1	TRBJ1-1	TRBV6-5	once	CASSSPTGQVAEAFF	TGTGCCAGCAGTTCGCCGACAGGGCAGGTGGCTGAAGCTTTCTTT
.	TRBJ2-5	TRBV6-1	.	CASSEIGWYQETQYF	TGTGCCAGCAGTGAAATAGGTTGGTACCAAGAGACCCAGTACTTC
.	TRBJ1-4	TRBV12-3/TRBV12-4	few	CASSQPGLGEKLFF	TGTGCCAGCAGTCAACCGGGACTTGGGGAAAAACTGTTTTTT
.	TRBJ2-7	TRBV11-1	.	CASSLAVDWPYEQYF	TGTGCCAGCAGCTTAGCGGTGGACTGGCCCTACGAGCAGTACTTC
.	TRBJ2-2	TRBV12-3/TRBV12-4	.	CASRGPANTGELFF	TGTGCCAGCAGGGGACCCGCGAACACCGGGGAGCTGTTTTTT
.	TRBJ2-5	TRBV12-3/TRBV12-4	.	CASSVSGRQETQYF	TGTGCCAGCAGTGTATCAGGGAGGCAAGAGACCCAGTACTTC
TRBD1	TRBJ2-5	TRBV4-1	once	CASSQNRGWEQYF	TGCGCCAGCAGCCAGAACAGGGGTTGGGAGCAGTACTTC
.	TRBJ1-5	TRBV9	few	CASSVGDPNQPQHF	TGTGCCAGCAGCGTAGGGGACCCCAATCAGCCCCAGCATTTT
.	TRBJ1-6	TRBV4-3	few	CASSQEGTTTGSPLHF	TGCGCCAGCAGCCAAGAGGGGACGACCACTGGTTCACCCCTCCACTTT
.	TRBJ2-1	TRBV11-2	few	CASSLDHRAPPNEQFF	TGTGCCAGCAGCTTGGACCACCGGGCCCCACCGAATGAGCAGTTCTTC
.	TRBJ1-6	TRBV4-3	.	CASSQDRAQASNSLLHF	TGCGCCAGCAGCCAAGATAGGGCACAGGCGTCTAATTCACTCCTCCACTTT
.	TRBJ2-3	TRBV29-1	.	CSAALADTQYF	TGCAGCGCAGCACTAGCAGATACGCAGTATTTT
TRBD1	TRBJ2-7	TRBV11-1	few	CASSAIDRGRNEQYF	TGTGCCAGCAGCGCTATCGACAGGGGGAGGAACGAGCAGTACTTC
.	TRBJ2-7	TRBV6-5	.	CASSSGGRITYEQYF	TGTGCCAGCAGTTCTGGGGGCAGGATAACCTACGAGCAGTACTTC
TRBD2	TRBJ2-7	TRBV3-1	.	CASSSSGGKSYEQYF	TGTGCCAGCAGCTCTAGCGGGGGGAAGTCCTACGAGCAGTACTTC